This T cell receptor (beta chain) was identified in a study of shared clonotypes between healthy human individuals. Repertoires were generated with immunoSEQ multiplex PCR, while TCRdb's copy carries only in-frame clones and drops some. This sample has about 1.1 million clones, with around three quarters found just once. Germline CDR1 SGHTA, CDR2 FQGNSA. The CDR3 has 16 amino acids. J was trimmed by 3 bases and V by 3 bases; bases with no gene match: 11. About this clone itself: What it binds is not known.

Study-level findings and limits: In general, naive subsets displayed greater estimated richness than memory subsets did. Only a few donors were included, so the genetic and exposure-history diversity represented was limited.

This TCR came from a man between 18 and 35 years old in good health. Some clones in this sample may be carry-over from other donors' samples. The gene calls are TRBV7-2 and TRBJ2-7; 7 bases fit TRBD2. Source material: memory CD4+ T cells from PBMCs. The sample's subset: CD45RA-negative fraction. Here the CDR3 reads CASSFGTTQNYYEQYF. CDR3 nucleotide sequence: TGTGCCAGCAGCTTTGGGACTACCCAGAATTACTACGAGCAGTACTTC.